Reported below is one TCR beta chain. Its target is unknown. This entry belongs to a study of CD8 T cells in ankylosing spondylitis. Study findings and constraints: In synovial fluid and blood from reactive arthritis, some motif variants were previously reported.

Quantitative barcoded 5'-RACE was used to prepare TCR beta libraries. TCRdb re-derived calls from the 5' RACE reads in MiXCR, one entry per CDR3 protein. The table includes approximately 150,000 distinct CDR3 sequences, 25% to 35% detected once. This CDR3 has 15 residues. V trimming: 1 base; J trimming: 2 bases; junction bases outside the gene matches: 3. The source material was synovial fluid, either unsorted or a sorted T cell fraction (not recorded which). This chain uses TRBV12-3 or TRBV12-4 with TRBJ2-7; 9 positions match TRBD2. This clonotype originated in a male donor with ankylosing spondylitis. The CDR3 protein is CASSLVSGSPYEQYF. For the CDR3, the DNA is TGTGCCAGCAGTTTAGTTAGCGGGAGCCCCTACGAGCAGTACTTC.